This T cell receptor beta chain was sequenced in a study of blood T cell repertoires in COVID-19. Trimming stripped 11 bases from V and 2 bases from J, with 15 bases between. Germline CDR1 and CDR2: SNHLY and FYNNEI. CDR3 length: 13 amino acids. Some clones are missing from TCRdb's copy, which holds only in-frame ones; the method was immunoSEQ multiplex PCR. The sample includes about 220,000 clones, 83% of them seen just once. The sequence derives from a woman aged 40 to 50 who had been exposed to COVID-19. The chain carries TRBV2 and TRBJ1-1; tentative D call: TRBD1 (6 bases). Input material: PBMCs or T cells enriched from blood (not recorded which). CDR3 region: CAGGRTANTEAFF. The DNA for the CDR3 is TGTGCCGGTGGGCGGACAGCCAACACTGAAGCTTTCTTT.